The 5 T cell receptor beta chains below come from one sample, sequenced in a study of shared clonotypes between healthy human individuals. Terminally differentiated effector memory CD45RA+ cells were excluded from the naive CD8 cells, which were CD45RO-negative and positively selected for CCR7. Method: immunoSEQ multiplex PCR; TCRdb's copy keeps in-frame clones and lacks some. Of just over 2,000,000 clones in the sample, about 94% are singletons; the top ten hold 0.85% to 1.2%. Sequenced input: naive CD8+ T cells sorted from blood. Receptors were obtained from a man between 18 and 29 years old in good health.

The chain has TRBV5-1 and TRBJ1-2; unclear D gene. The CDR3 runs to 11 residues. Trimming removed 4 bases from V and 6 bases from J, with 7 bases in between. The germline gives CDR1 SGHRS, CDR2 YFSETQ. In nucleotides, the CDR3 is TGCGCCAGCAGCGAAAGGGATGGCTACACCTTC. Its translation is CASSERDGYTF. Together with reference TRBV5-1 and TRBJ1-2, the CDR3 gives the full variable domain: KAGVTQTPRYLIKTRGQQVTLSCSPISGHRSVSWYQQTPGQGLQFLFEYFSETQRNKGNFPGRFSGRQFSNSRSEMNVSTLELGDSALYLCASSERDGYTFGSGTRLTVV.

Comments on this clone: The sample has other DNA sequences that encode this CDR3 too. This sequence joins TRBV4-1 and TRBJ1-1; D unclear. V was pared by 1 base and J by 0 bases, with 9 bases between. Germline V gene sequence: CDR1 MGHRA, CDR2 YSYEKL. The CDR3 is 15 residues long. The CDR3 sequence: CASSQGVGMNTEAFF. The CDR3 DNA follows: TGCGCCAGCAGCCAAGGGGTAGGGATGAACACTGAAGCTTTCTTT.

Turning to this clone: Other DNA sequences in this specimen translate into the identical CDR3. The CDR3 DNA reads TGCGCCAGCAGCTTGGGAGGACAGCCCCAAGAGACCCAGTACTTC. It translates to CASSLGGQPQETQYF. This rearrangement joins TRBV5-1 to TRBJ2-5, with D possibly matching TRBD1 (6 bases). The CDR3 is 15 amino acids. Between the trimmed V and J ends, which lost 0 bases and 1 base, there was a span of 10 bases. The germline gives CDR1 SGHRS, CDR2 YFSETQ. Together with reference TRBV5-1 and TRBJ2-5, the CDR3 gives the full variable domain: KAGVTQTPRYLIKTRGQQVTLSCSPISGHRSVSWYQQTPGQGLQFLFEYFSETQRNKGNFPGRFSGRQFSNSRSEMNVSTLELGDSALYLCASSLGGQPQETQYFGPGTRLLVL.

The CDR3 sequence: CASSYSQSTDTQYF. The CDR3 region has the DNA TGTGCCAGCAGTTACAGCCAAAGCACAGATACGCAGTATTTT. The chain joins TRBV6-5 to TRBJ2-3; D gene ambiguous. Germline lookup yields CDR1 MNHEY and CDR2 SVGAGI. The CDR3 runs 14 residues. The V end was cut by 2 bases, the J end by 0 bases, with 6 bases between.

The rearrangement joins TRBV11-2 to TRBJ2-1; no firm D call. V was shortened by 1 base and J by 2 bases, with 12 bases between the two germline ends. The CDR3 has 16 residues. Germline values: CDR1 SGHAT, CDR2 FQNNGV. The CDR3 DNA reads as TGTGCCAGCAGCTTAGCTACCTTACGTCCCTACAATGAGCAGTTCTTC. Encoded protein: CASSLATLRPYNEQFF.